The next 31 T cell receptor beta chains were all read from a single sample in a study of graft-versus-host responses after intestinal transplantation. Profiled with immunoSEQ multiplex PCR; TCRdb holds only in-frame clones, not every one. The repertoire holds 75,000 to 100,000 clones, with about 84% as singletons. The sequencing used PBMCs, collected 255 days after intestinal transplant. The origin of the receptors is a human patient who received an intestinal transplant, so some T cells may come from the graft donor.

CDR3 bases: TGTGCCACCAGCAGAGATTGGCCCTCTACAGGGCCGGCCGGGGAGCTGTTTTTT. Protein product: CATSRDWPSTGPAGELFF. The chain carries TRBV15 and TRBJ2-2; a possible D gene is TRBD1 (6 bases). With 0 bases removed from V and 6 bases from J, the gap between germline ends came to 20 bases. The CDR3 is made up of 18 amino acids. Looked up from germline, CDR1 is LNHNV and CDR2 is YYDKDF (reference sequence).

The chain joins TRBV10-1 to TRBJ2-7; no firm D call. Germline CDR1 WNHNN, CDR2 SYGVQD (reference sequence). CDR3 length: 13 amino acids. The V end lost 4 bases, the J end lost 3 bases, and 10 bases lay between the germline ends. CDR3 sequence: CASSGKVRYEQYV. The CDR3 bases are TGCGCCAGCAGTGGCAAGGTCCGCTACGAGCAGTACGTC.

The chain links TRBV30 to TRBJ2-2; 10 positions agree with TRBD1. The CDR3 sequence is 13 residues long. Germline V gene sequence: CDR1 GTSNPN, CDR2 SVGIG (reference sequence). J lost 7 bases, V lost 5 bases, and 4 bases had no gene match. In DNA form, the CDR3 reads TGTGCCTGGGGGACAGGGGTCGGCGGGGAGCTGTTTTTT. Its protein product is CAWGTGVGGELFF. Supplemented by reference TRBV30 and TRBJ2-2, the full variable domain reads SQTIHQWPATLVQPVGSPLSLECTVEGTSNPNLYWYRQAAGRGLQLLFYSVGIGQISSEVPQNLSASRPQDRQFILSSKKLLLSDSGFYLCAWGTGVGGELFFGEGSRLTVL.

The CDR3 is CASASGDWPGELFF. CDR3 DNA: TGTGCCAGCGCGTCGGGGGATTGGCCCGGGGAGCTGTTTTTT. The chain employs TRBV19 and TRBJ2-2, with D tentatively TRBD2 (6 bases). The CDR3 contains 14 residues. The germline V gene encodes CDR1 LNHDA and CDR2 SQIVND (reference sequence). The V and J ends lost 9 bases and 6 bases respectively, with 17 bases between them.

The chain couples TRBV6-1 to TRBJ2-3, with D perhaps TRBD2 (5 bases). CDR1 is MNHNS and CDR2 is SASEGT in the germline V gene. This CDR3 contains 14 residues. V was cut by 6 bases and J by 2 bases, with 12 bases left in between. The CDR3 here is CASRAGVYTDTQYF. DNA of the CDR3: TGTGCCAGCAGGGCCGGGGTTTACACAGATACGCAGTATTTT.

This chain uses TRBV27 with TRBJ1-1; D gene ambiguous. Between the trimmed V and J ends, which lost 1 base and 1 base, there was a span of 7 bases. The CDR3 is made up of 14 amino acids. Per the germline V gene, CDR1 is MNHEY and CDR2 is SMNVEV (reference sequence). The CDR3 loop is CASSLFRGNTEAFF. The CDR3, as DNA: TGTGCCAGCAGTTTATTTCGAGGGAACACTGAAGCTTTCTTT.

V usage is TRBV7-2 and J usage is TRBJ1-2; TRBD1 aligns across 9 bases. This CDR3 spans 13 amino acids. Per germline, CDR1 SGHTA and CDR2 FQGNSA. Trimming took 4 bases from V and 5 from J; bases not matched to a gene: 2. The CDR3 sequence: CASSWDRVYGYTF. CDR3 coding DNA: TGTGCCAGCAGCTGGGACAGGGTTTATGGCTACACCTTC.

CDR3 nucleotides: TGTGCCAGCAGTGCCGTAGCGGGGGGGCCATACAATGAGCAGTTCTTC. Translating it yields CASSAVAGGPYNEQFF. The rearrangement uses TRBV6-1 and TRBJ2-1, with 11 bases fitting TRBD2. V trimming: 4 bases; J trimming: 4 bases; junction bases outside the gene matches: 6. Germline V CDR1 and CDR2: MNHNS, SASEGT. This CDR3 has 16 amino acids.

This chain joins TRBV7-2 and TRBJ2-5; 10 nucleotides line up with TRBD2. TRBJ2-7 matches the DNA end more closely, so the J call is doubtful. Germline V gives CDR1 SGHTA, CDR2 FQGNSA. CDR3 size: 15 residues. CDR3 protein: CASSGQRGGPYEQYF. Here the CDR3 DNA reads TGTGCCAGCAGCGGGCAGCGGGGGGGACCCTACGAGCAGTACTTC.

The J gene is TRBJ2-5, the V gene TRBV9; weak D call: TRBD1 (5 bases). CDR1 and CDR2 (germline): SGDLS, YYNGEE. The V end was cut by 3 bases, the J end by 1 base, with 16 bases between. The CDR3 sequence is 16 residues long. The CDR3 DNA sequence: TGTGCCAGCAGCGGTAGGGTTAGCAGGGTCCAAGAGACCCAGTACTTC. Its protein product is CASSGRVSRVQETQYF.

The chain combines TRBV4-1 with TRBJ2-2, with 12 bases aligning to TRBD2. Unmatched junction bases numbered 4, after V lost 4 bases and J lost 4 bases. Per the germline V gene, CDR1 is MGHRA and CDR2 is YSYEKL. This CDR3 has 16 amino acids. CDR3 protein: CASSRLAGEGTGELFF. The DNA of the CDR3 is TGCGCCAGCAGCCGACTAGCGGGGGAGGGCACCGGGGAGCTGTTTTTT.

V and J are TRBV29-1 and TRBJ1-1; no reliable D call. The CDR3 covers 12 residues. The V end was cut by 6 bases, the J end by 6 bases, with 14 bases between. Germline V lookup: CDR1 SQVTM, CDR2 ANQGSEA. CDR3 amino acids: CSVSYSGSEAFF. CDR3 nucleotides: TGCAGCGTCTCGTATTCCGGCTCTGAAGCTTTCTTT.

The V gene is TRBV5-6, the J gene TRBJ2-3; possible D gene TRBD2, 6 bases. This CDR3 has 17 amino acids. CDR1 and CDR2 (germline): SGHDT, YYEEEE. V gave up 0 bases and J gave up 2 bases, with 16 bases separating them. CDR3 region: CASSLEVGGRNTDTQYF. In DNA, the CDR3 is TGTGCCAGCAGCTTGGAGGTCGGGGGACGGAACACAGATACGCAGTATTTT.

CDR3: CASSPSITGETPYEQYV. In nucleotides, the CDR3 is TGTGCCAGCTCACCAAGCATCACGGGGGAAACCCCGTACGAGCAGTACGTC. The J gene is TRBJ2-7, the V gene TRBV18, with D perhaps TRBD2 (6 bases). Germline V CDR1 and CDR2: KGHSH, LQKENI. The length of the CDR3 is 17 residues. V was cut by 2 bases and J by 4 bases, with 21 bases left in between.

V is TRBV5-4 and J is TRBJ2-1; D might be TRBD2 (6 bases). From germline, CDR1 is SGHNT and CDR2 YYREEE (reference sequence). The CDR3 is 15 amino acids. Trimming stripped 4 bases from V and 0 bases from J, with 11 bases between. The DNA for the CDR3 is TGTGCCAGCAGCAGGGACTCCGGCTCCTACAATGAGCAGTTCTTC. This gives the protein CASSRDSGSYNEQFF.

The chain couples TRBV19 to TRBJ1-4; 7 bases agree with TRBD1. The CDR3 is 12 residues long. Trimming at V came to 10 bases and at J to 7 bases, leaving 6 bases not matched to a gene. Germline V gene sequence: CDR1 LNHDA, CDR2 SQIVND (reference sequence). The CDR3 DNA follows: TGTGCCACGACAGGGTCGCGTGAAAAACTGTTTTTT. Translation: CATTGSREKLFF.

This rearrangement joins TRBV6-1 to TRBJ2-3, with TRBD2 identical over 7 bases. Germline V gene lookup returns CDR1 MNHNS and CDR2 SASEGT. The ends lost 10 bases at V and 6 bases at J; junction bases unmatched: 16. CDR3 length equals 15 residues. The CDR3 loop is CATAGLGGSSDTQYF. The CDR3 DNA sequence: TGTGCCACCGCGGGTTTGGGCGGGAGTTCGGATACGCAGTATTTT.

The chain links TRBV7-9 to TRBJ1-2; D gene unclear. Per the germline V gene, CDR1 is SEHNR and CDR2 is FQNEAQ (reference sequence). There are 15 residues in the CDR3. Trimming pared 1 base from V and 8 bases from J, leaving 17 bases between. The CDR3 DNA is TGTGCCAGCAGCTTAGTTACGTCCCGAACTATAGGCTACACCTTC. Its translation is CASSLVTSRTIGYTF. Supplemented by reference TRBV7-9 and TRBJ1-2, the full variable domain reads DTGVSQNPRHKITKRGQNVTFRCDPISEHNRLYWYRQTLGQGPEFLTYFQNEAQLEKSRLLSDRFSAERPKGSFSTLEIQRTEQGDSAMYLCASSLVTSRTIGYTFGSGTRLTVV.

The chain recombines TRBV28 with TRBJ2-7; tentatively, D is TRBD1 or TRBD2 (6 bases each). Germline-derived CDR1 and CDR2 are MDHEN and SYDVKM. Trimming left V 1 base short and J 0 bases short, with 22 bases between. The CDR3 is 19 amino acids. DNA for the CDR3: TGTGCCAGCAGTTTATTTGGGTACCGACAGGTCGGGAGCTCCTACGAGCAGTACTTC. Amino acids: CASSLFGYRQVGSSYEQYF.

The J gene is TRBJ2-5, the V gene TRBV15; 8 bases are a match to TRBD2. The length of the CDR3 is 14 residues. With V trimmed by 4 bases and J by 5 bases, 6 bases remained unmatched. The germline V gene has CDR1 LNHNV and CDR2 YYDKDF (reference sequence). Here the CDR3 DNA reads TGTGCCACCAGCATCCCCCGGGGGGGGGAGACCCAGTACTTC. Translated: CATSIPRGGETQYF.

The chain links TRBV4-1 to TRBJ2-2, with D unclear. The CDR3 extends over 19 amino acids. Germline lookup yields CDR1 MGHRA and CDR2 YSYEKL. Trimming took 0 bases from V and 1 from J, leaving 18 bases between them. The CDR3 DNA reads TGCGCCAGCAGCCAAGAAGGGTATACGGTGTGGCAGAACACCGGGGAGCTGTTTTTT. Its translation: CASSQEGYTVWQNTGELFF.

The J gene is TRBJ2-7, the V gene TRBV5-4; D call uncertain. From germline, CDR1 is SGHNT and CDR2 YYREEE (reference sequence). The CDR3 totals 15 residues. Trimming took off 0 bases at V and 0 bases at J, with 10 bases between the two ends. The CDR3 region is CASSLEPASSYEQYF. CDR3 bases: TGTGCCAGCAGCTTGGAGCCAGCTAGCTCCTACGAGCAGTACTTC.

The gene calls are TRBV7-3 and TRBJ2-6; possible D gene TRBD2, 6 bases. The ends were cut back, 2 bases at V and 0 bases at J, with 17 bases in the middle. This CDR3 region has 19 residues. Germline CDR1 is SGHTA and CDR2 is FQGTGA. CDR3: CASSLRGNGEVSGANVLTF. The CDR3 coding sequence is TGTGCCAGCAGCTTACGCGGGAACGGGGAGGTCTCTGGGGCCAACGTCCTGACTTTC. Based on the CDR3 plus reference TRBV7-3 and TRBJ2-6, the full variable domain is GAGVSQTPSNKVTEKGKYVELRCDPISGHTALYWYRQSLGQGPEFLIYFQGTGAADDSGLPNDRFFAVRPEGSVSTLKIQRTERGDSAVYLCASSLRGNGEVSGANVLTFGAGSRLTVL.

CDR3 nucleotide sequence: TGTGCCAGCGGGAACAGGGGGAGGGCAACTAATGAAAAACTGTTTTTT. It is translated as CASGNRGRATNEKLFF. The chain has TRBV2 and TRBJ1-4, with 8 bases matching TRBD1. CDR3 size: 16 residues. V was pared by 8 bases and J by 0 bases, with 8 bases of the junction left unmatched. Germline V gives CDR1 SNHLY, CDR2 FYNNEI.

The rearrangement joins TRBV6-1 to TRBJ1-5; maybe TRBD1 (6 bases). The CDR3 is 15 amino acids. V was trimmed by 2 bases and J by 4 bases, leaving 12 bases between them. Germline V lookup: CDR1 MNHNS, CDR2 SASEGT. CDR3 residues: CASSESAQGNQPQHF. CDR3 nucleotides: TGTGCCAGCAGTGAATCGGCACAGGGAAATCAGCCCCAGCATTTT.

The gene calls are TRBV6-6 and TRBJ2-7; D unresolved. V was trimmed by 6 bases and J by 3 bases, leaving 6 bases between them. CDR1 is MNHNY and CDR2 is SVGAGI in the germline V gene (reference sequence). The CDR3 sequence is 11 residues long. The CDR3 is CASRDYYEQYV. DNA of the CDR3: TGTGCCAGCAGGGATTACTACGAGCAGTACGTC.

This clone was recorded a few times. This rearrangement joins TRBV30 to TRBJ2-1; perhaps TRBD2 as D (5 bases). This CDR3 contains 14 residues. Germline CDR1 is GTSNPN and CDR2 is SVGIG (reference sequence). V lost 0 bases and J 6 bases, leaving 12 bases between the germline ends. CDR3 DNA sequence: TGTGCCTGGAGTGTACTGGTAGCGTCCAATGAGCAGTTCTTC. Amino acid sequence: CAWSVLVASNEQFF.

V usage is TRBV28 and J usage is TRBJ1-6; TRBD1 is a possible D gene (5 bases). This CDR3 is 13 amino acids long. From germline, CDR1 is MDHEN and CDR2 SYDVKM. Trimming removed 8 bases at V and 3 bases at J, with 8 bases between. The CDR3 sequence: CASGTDYNSPLHF. CDR3 sequence (DNA): TGTGCCAGCGGGACGGACTATAATTCACCCCTCCACTTT.

The J gene is TRBJ2-3, the V gene TRBV18, with 13 nucleotides matching TRBD2. V gave up 0 bases and J gave up 3 bases; unmatched junction bases: 12. The CDR3 sequence is 20 residues long. CDR1 is KGHSH and CDR2 is LQKENI in the germline V gene. As DNA, the CDR3 is TGTGCCAGCTCACCACCGGTCCCGGGACTAGCGGGGAGGCCAACAGATACGCAGTATTTT. Amino acids: CASSPPVPGLAGRPTDTQYF.

The table lists this clone with a few counts. The chain carries TRBV7-8 and TRBJ2-7; D is ambiguous. CDR1 SGHVS and CDR2 FQNEAQ come from the germline V gene. CDR3 length: 14 amino acids. Trimming cost V 3 bases and J 5 bases, with 14 bases left between them. CDR3 sequence: CASSFQAVTHEQYF. CDR3 coding DNA: TGTGCCAGCAGCTTTCAGGCAGTAACCCACGAGCAGTACTTC.

The V and J genes are TRBV9 and TRBJ1-6, with TRBD1 matching 10 bases. V was clipped by 0 bases and J by 6 bases; unmatched bases: 6. The CDR3 runs 17 residues. Germline CDR1 and CDR2: SGDLS and YYNGEE. This CDR3 is CASSVETGGASNSPLHF. CDR3 DNA: TGTGCCAGCAGCGTAGAGACAGGGGGCGCGTCTAATTCACCCCTCCACTTT.